This entry lists 2 T cell receptor beta chains sequenced from one sample in a study of T cells in tuberculosis. Time point of the sample: new active TB diagnosis, blood taken before or within 7 days of starting treatment. The table came from immunoSEQ multiplex PCR; TCRdb's copy has only in-frame clones and leaves some out. The table records more than 35,000 clones, approximately 93% of them present only once. The starting material was PBMCs, obtained at tuberculosis diagnosis. The receptor set was obtained from an adult with tuberculosis.

The genes are TRBV2 and TRBJ1-2; TRBD1 matches 9 bases. The length of the CDR3 is 16 residues. In germline, CDR1 is SNHLY, CDR2 FYNNEI. The V segment lost 5 bases and the J segment 0 bases; nucleotides outside the gene matches: 7. CDR3 loop: CASSRDRAPSNYGYTF. The CDR3 DNA reads TGTGCCAGCAGTAGGGACAGGGCCCCTTCTAACTATGGCTACACCTTC.

The gene calls are TRBV2 and TRBJ1-2; the D is unclear. Per germline, CDR1 SNHLY and CDR2 FYNNEI. This CDR3 is built from 12 residues. V shed 3 bases and J shed 2 bases, with 4 bases lying between them. The CDR3 DNA reads TGTGCCAGCAGTGACAGAAACTATGGCTACACCTTC. Protein product: CASSDRNYGYTF.